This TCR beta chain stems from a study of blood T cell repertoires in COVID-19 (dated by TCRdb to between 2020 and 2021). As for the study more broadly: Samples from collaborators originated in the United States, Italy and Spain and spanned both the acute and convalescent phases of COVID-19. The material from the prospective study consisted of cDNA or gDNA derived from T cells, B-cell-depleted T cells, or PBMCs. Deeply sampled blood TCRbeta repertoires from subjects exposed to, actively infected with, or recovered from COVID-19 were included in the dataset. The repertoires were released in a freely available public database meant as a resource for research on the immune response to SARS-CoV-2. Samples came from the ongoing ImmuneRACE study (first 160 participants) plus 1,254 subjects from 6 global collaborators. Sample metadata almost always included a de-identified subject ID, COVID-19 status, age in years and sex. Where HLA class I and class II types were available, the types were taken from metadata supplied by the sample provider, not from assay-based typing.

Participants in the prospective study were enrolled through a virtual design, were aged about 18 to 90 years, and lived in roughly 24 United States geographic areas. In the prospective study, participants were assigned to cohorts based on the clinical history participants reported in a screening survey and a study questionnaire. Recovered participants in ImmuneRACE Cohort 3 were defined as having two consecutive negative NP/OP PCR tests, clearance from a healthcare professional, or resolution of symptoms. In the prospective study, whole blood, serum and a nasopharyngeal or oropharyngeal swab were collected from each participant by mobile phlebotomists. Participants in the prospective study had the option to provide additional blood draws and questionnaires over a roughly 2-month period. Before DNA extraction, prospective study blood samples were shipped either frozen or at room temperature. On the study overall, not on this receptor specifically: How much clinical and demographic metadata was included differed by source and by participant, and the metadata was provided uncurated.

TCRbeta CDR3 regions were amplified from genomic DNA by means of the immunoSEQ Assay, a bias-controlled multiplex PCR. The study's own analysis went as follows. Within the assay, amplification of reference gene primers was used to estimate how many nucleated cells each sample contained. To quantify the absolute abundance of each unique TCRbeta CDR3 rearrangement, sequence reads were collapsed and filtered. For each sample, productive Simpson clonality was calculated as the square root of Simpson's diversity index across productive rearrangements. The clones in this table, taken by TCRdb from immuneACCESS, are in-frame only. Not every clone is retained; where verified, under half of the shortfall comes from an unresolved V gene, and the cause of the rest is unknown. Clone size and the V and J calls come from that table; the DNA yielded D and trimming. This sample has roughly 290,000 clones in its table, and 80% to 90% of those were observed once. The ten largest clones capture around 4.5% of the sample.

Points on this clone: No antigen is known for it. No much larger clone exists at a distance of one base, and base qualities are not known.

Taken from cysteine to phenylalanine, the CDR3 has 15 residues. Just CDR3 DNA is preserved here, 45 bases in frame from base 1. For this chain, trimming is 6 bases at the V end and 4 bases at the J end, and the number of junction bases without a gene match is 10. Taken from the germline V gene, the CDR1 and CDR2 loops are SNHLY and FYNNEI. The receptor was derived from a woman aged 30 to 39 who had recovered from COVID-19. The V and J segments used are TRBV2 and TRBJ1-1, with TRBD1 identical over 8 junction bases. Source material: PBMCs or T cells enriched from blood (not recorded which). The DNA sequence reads TGTGCCAGCAGCGCGTTCCAGGGGGCGGGCACTGAAGCTTTCTTT. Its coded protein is CASSAFQGAGTEAFF.